The next 18 T cell receptor beta chains were all read from a single sample in a study of a mutant IDH1 vaccine in newly diagnosed glioma. Sequencing used immunoSEQ multiplex PCR; TCRdb keeps in-frame clones, though not all of them. The table lists 68,000 or so clones, more than 65% of them singletons. Time point denoted: baseline, week 1 (first vaccination visit). The sample's treatment: pre-vaccination baseline after standard-of-care therapy. The sequences come from PBMCs, collected from a glioma patient treated with radiotherapy, temozolomide or both. These receptors originate from a man aged 45-65 years with glioma.

The rearrangement uses TRBV18 and TRBJ1-4, with D unresolved. V shed 6 bases and J shed 0 bases, with 8 bases lying between them. Germline lookup yields CDR1 KGHSH and CDR2 LQKENI. The CDR3 extends over 14 amino acids. CDR3 in DNA: TGTGCCAGCTCCCCGGGAGCAACTAATGAAAAACTGTTTTTT. Residues: CASSPGATNEKLFF. Based on the CDR3 plus reference TRBV18 and TRBJ1-4, the full variable domain is NAGVMQNPRHLVRRRGQEARLRCSPMKGHSHVYWYRQLPEEGLKFMVYLQKENIIDESGMPKERFSAEFPKEGPSILRIQQVVRGDSAAYFCASSPGATNEKLFFGSGTQLSVL.

This chain joins TRBV6-1 and TRBJ2-7, with 7 bases that match TRBD1. The CDR3 totals 15 residues. The V gene end was trimmed by 4 bases and the J gene end by 1 base; junction bases not matched to a gene: 7. Germline V gene sequence: CDR1 MNHNS, CDR2 SASEGT. The CDR3 DNA reads TGTGCCAGCAGTGTACGAACAGGGGATTCCTACGAGCAGTACTTC. It encodes CASSVRTGDSYEQYF.

This chain connects TRBV30 to TRBJ2-7; D remains unclear. The V end was cut by 1 base, the J end by 6 bases, with 7 bases between. The V gene's germline CDR1 is GTSNPN and CDR2 SVGIG (reference sequence). The CDR3 runs to 11 residues. CDR3 in amino acids: CAWSGSIEQYF. CDR3 sequence (DNA): TGTGCCTGGAGTGGAAGTATCGAGCAGTACTTC.

V and J are TRBV6-5 and TRBJ1-1; no definite D call. Germline V gene sequence: CDR1 MNHEY, CDR2 SVGAGI. The CDR3 covers 12 residues. Trimming shortened V by 0 bases and J by 9 bases, and 8 bases separated the two germline ends. CDR3 protein: CASSYSDEKAFF. CDR3 coding DNA: TGTGCCAGCAGTTACTCGGACGAAAAAGCTTTCTTT.

The chain carries TRBV5-1 and TRBJ2-3, with D maybe TRBD1 (9 bases). The V end lost 0 bases, the J end lost 5 bases, and 16 bases lay between the germline ends. The CDR3 extends over 16 amino acids. Germline CDR1 reads SGHRS; CDR2 reads YFSETQ. The DNA of the CDR3 is TGCGCCAGCAGCTTGGAAAGCGGGGGACAGGGAGATACGCAGTATTTT. Translated, it gives CASSLESGGQGDTQYF.

This clone was seen a handful of times. V usage is TRBV20-1 and J usage is TRBJ2-5, with D hard to call. The CDR3 sequence is 10 residues long. Germline V gives CDR1 DFQATT, CDR2 SNEGSKA (reference sequence). Trimming stripped 2 bases from V and 5 bases from J, with 3 bases between. CDR3: CSARWETQYF. In DNA, the CDR3 is TGCAGTGCTAGATGGGAGACCCAGTACTTC.

The rearrangement joins TRBV5-1 to TRBJ1-6, with 7 bases lining up with TRBD1. Germline V gene data show CDR1 as SGHRS and CDR2 as YFSETQ. The CDR3 loop spans 15 amino acids. The ends lost 5 bases at V and 7 bases at J; junction bases unmatched: 9. CDR3 coding DNA: TGCGCCAGCAGGATATGGACAGGAGGGAATTCACCCCTCCACTTT. This codes for CASRIWTGGNSPLHF.

The rearrangement joins TRBV9 to TRBJ1-4; 8 bases are shared with TRBD1. The CDR3 runs 13 residues. Trimming at V came to 4 bases and at J to 7 bases, leaving 3 bases not matched to a gene. Germline values: CDR1 SGDLS, CDR2 YYNGEE. The CDR3 coding sequence is TGTGCCAGCAGCCCGACAGGGGTTGAAAAACTGTTTTTT. Encoded protein: CASSPTGVEKLFF. The full variable domain, completed using reference TRBV9 and TRBJ1-4, is DSGVTQTPKHLITATGQRVTLRCSPRSGDLSVYWYQQSLDQGLQFLIQYYNGEERAKGNILERFSAQQFPDLHSELNLSSLELGDSALYFCASSPTGVEKLFFGSGTQLSVL.

CDR3 nucleotide sequence: TGTGCCAGCAGCCACCCTGGGGCGGGGGGACGGCAAGAGACCCAGTACTTC. It codes for CASSHPGAGGRQETQYF. The chain carries TRBV5-4 and TRBJ2-5; 8 positions agree with TRBD2. Germline V CDR1 and CDR2: SGHNT, YYREEE (reference sequence). The CDR3 consists of 17 residues. Losses at the gene ends were 4 bases for V and 2 bases for J; bases not matched to a gene: 13.

This clone occurred a few times. The chain is built from TRBV7-2 and TRBJ2-3, with D perhaps being TRBD1 or TRBD2 (6 bases each). The germline CDR1 and CDR2 sequences are SGHTA and FQGNSA. This CDR3 has 15 residues. Trimming removed 5 bases from V and 4 bases from J, with 16 bases in between. The CDR3 DNA reads as TGTGCCAGCAGCATCAGGGTTCGGGGGCCAGATACGCAGTATTTT. The encoded protein is CASSIRVRGPDTQYF.

The gene calls are TRBV30 and TRBJ1-5, with D possibly matching TRBD1 (6 bases). Germline V CDR1 and CDR2: GTSNPN, SVGIG (reference sequence). The V end was cut by 0 bases, the J end by 5 bases, with 14 bases between. The CDR3 contains 15 residues. CDR3 sequence reads: CAWSVHPRGDQPQHF. CDR3 nucleotides: TGTGCCTGGAGTGTACACCCTAGGGGGGATCAGCCCCAGCATTTT.

The chain combines TRBV5-6 with TRBJ1-5; 11 bases fit TRBD1. The J segment lost 4 bases and the V segment lost 2 bases, leaving 11 bases of the junction unmatched. CDR1 SGHDT and CDR2 YYEEEE come from the germline V gene. This CDR3 has 18 amino acids. This chain's CDR3 is CASSLLGQGVRGNQPQHF. CDR3 DNA sequence: TGTGCCAGCAGCTTACTGGGACAGGGGGTAAGGGGGAATCAGCCCCAGCATTTT.

This clone came up a few times. This CDR3 reads CASRGGDRGANQPQHF. CDR3 nucleotide sequence: TGTGCCAGCAGAGGGGGGGACAGGGGTGCCAATCAGCCCCAGCATTTT. This chain uses TRBV28 with TRBJ1-5, with 10 bases aligning to TRBD1. Germline-derived CDR1 and CDR2 are MDHEN and SYDVKM. This CDR3 comprises 16 residues. V was pared by 6 bases and J by 3 bases, with 8 bases of the junction left unmatched.

This chain uses TRBV29-1 with TRBJ2-7; 8 bases are a match to TRBD1. V dropped 6 bases and J dropped 5; count of bases not matched to a gene: 3. CDR1 and CDR2 from the germline V gene are SQVTM and ANQGSEA. There are 11 residues in the CDR3. CDR3 nucleotides: TGCAGCGTGGGACAGGTTCACGAGCAGTACTTC. Translation gives CSVGQVHEQYF.

The chain uses TRBV5-1 and TRBJ1-4, with a tentative D call TRBD1 (6 bases). Trimming took off 4 bases at V and 11 bases at J, with 15 bases between the two ends. Germline V gives CDR1 SGHRS, CDR2 YFSETQ. The CDR3 sequence is 13 residues long. As DNA, the CDR3 is TGCGCCAGCAGCGATGGGACAAGGGAGAAACTGTTTTTT. The encoded protein is CASSDGTREKLFF.

The chain uses TRBV2 and TRBJ2-7; 10 bases are shared with TRBD1. J lost 6 bases, V lost 8 bases, and 13 bases had no gene match. The CDR3 loop spans 15 amino acids. Germline V gene data show CDR1 as SNHLY and CDR2 as FYNNEI. This chain's CDR3 is CASDLSGTGVSEQYF. CDR3 nucleotide sequence: TGTGCCAGCGACTTATCCGGGACAGGGGTATCCGAGCAGTACTTC.

The chain uses TRBV7-9 and TRBJ2-2, with TRBD1 matching over 9 bases. CDR3 length: 15 residues. Germline lookup yields CDR1 SEHNR and CDR2 FQNEAQ (reference sequence). Unmatched junction bases numbered 5, after V lost 5 bases and J lost 4 bases. The chain's CDR3 is CASSPDRGTTGELFF. The CDR3 DNA sequence: TGTGCCAGCAGCCCGGACAGGGGCACCACCGGGGAGCTGTTTTTT. The full variable domain, rest sourced from reference TRBV7-9 and TRBJ2-2, is DTGVSQNPRHKITKRGQNVTFRCDPISEHNRLYWYRQTLGQGPEFLTYFQNEAQLEKSRLLSDRFSAERPKGSFSTLEIQRTEQGDSAMYLCASSPDRGTTGELFFGEGSRLTVL.

The CDR3 nucleotides read TGCGCCAGCAGCCCCGGGAGGGGCGGGGGTCTCGACGAGCAGTACTTC. The encoded protein is CASSPGRGGGLDEQYF. This chain connects TRBV10-1 to TRBJ2-7, with 8 bases identical to TRBD2. The CDR3 totals 16 residues. Unmatched junction bases numbered 15, after V lost 6 bases and J lost 5 bases. Per germline, CDR1 WNHNN and CDR2 SYGVQD (reference sequence).